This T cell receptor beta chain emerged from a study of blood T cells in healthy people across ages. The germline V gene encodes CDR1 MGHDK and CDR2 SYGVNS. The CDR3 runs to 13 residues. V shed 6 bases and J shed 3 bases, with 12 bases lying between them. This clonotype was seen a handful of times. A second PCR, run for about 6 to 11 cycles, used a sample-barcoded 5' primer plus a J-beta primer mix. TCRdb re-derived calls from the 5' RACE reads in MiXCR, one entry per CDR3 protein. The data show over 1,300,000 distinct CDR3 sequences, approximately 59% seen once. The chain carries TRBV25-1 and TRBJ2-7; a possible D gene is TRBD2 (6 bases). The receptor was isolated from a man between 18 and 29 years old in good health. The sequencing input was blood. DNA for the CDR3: TGTGCCAGCAGAGGAGGGTCGGTCTACGAGCAGTACTTC. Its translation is CASRGGSVYEQYF.